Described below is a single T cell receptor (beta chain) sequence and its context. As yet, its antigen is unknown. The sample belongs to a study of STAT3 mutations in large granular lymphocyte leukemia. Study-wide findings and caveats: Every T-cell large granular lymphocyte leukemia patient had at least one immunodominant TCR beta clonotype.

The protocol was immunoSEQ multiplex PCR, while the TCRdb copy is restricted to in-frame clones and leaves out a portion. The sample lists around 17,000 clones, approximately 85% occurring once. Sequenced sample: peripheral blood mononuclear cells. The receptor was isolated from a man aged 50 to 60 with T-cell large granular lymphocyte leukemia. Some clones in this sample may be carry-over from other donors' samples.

CDR3 bases: TGTGCCATCGGGGAGCAGTTCTTC. It specifies CAIGEQFF. The chain has TRBV7-9 and TRBJ2-1; D remains ambiguous. Trimming removed 10 bases at V and 10 bases at J, with 5 bases between. The CDR3 has 8 amino acids. Germline lookup yields CDR1 SEHNR and CDR2 FQNEAQ (reference sequence).